This TCR beta chain emerged from a study of T cell responses to AZD1222 COVID-19 vaccine. In the study overall: Whether given at about 4 or about 12 weeks, second doses were pooled.

Study findings and constraints: It was only after the peak T cell response that any repertoires were sampled.

This CDR3 has 13 residues. V was shortened by 0 bases and J by 2 bases, with 5 bases between the two germline ends. In germline, CDR1 is SGHNT, CDR2 YYREEE (reference sequence). Measured with immunoSEQ multiplex PCR; TCRdb has only the in-frame clones, and not every one. The profile shows roughly 150,000 clones, over 75% of them singletons. Remarks on this clone: What it recognizes is unknown.

The receptor was isolated from an adult in good health. J is TRBJ1-2 and V is TRBV5-4; no reliable D call. Sample: peripheral blood, taken on day 0 of AZD1222 vaccination. DNA for the CDR3: TGTGCCAGCAGCTTGGACAGAAACTATGGCTACACCTTC. This translates into CASSLDRNYGYTF.